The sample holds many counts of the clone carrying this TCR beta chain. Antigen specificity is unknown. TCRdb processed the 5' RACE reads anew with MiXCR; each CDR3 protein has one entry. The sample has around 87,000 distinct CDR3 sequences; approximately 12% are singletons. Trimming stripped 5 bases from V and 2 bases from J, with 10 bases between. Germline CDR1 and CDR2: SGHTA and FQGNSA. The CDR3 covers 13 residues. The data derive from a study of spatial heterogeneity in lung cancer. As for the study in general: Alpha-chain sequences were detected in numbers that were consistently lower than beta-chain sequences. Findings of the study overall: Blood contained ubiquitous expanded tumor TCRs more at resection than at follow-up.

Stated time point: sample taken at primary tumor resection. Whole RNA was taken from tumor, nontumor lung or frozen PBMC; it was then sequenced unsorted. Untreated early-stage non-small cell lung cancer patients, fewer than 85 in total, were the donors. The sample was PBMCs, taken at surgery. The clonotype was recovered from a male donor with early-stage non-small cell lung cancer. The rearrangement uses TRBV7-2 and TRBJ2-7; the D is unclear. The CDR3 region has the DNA TGTGCCAGCAGCCCCGGAGCCCCCTACGAGCAGTACTTC. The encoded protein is CASSPGAPYEQYF.